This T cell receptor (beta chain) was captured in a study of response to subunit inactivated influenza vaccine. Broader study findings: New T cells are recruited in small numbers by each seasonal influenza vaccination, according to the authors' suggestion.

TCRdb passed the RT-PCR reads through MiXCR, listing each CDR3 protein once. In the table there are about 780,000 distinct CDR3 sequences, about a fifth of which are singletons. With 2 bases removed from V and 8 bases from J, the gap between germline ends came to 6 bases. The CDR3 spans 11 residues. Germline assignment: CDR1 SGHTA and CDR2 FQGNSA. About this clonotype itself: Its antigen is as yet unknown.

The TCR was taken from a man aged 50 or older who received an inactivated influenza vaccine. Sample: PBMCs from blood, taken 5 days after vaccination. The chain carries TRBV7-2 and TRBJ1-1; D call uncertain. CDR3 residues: CASSLWGEAFF. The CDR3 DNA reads TGTGCCAGCAGCTTATGGGGAGAAGCTTTCTTT. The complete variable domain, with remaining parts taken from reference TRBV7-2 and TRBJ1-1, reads GAGVSQSPSNKVTEKGKDVELRCDPISGHTALYWYRQSLGQGLEFLIYFQGNSAPDKSGLPSDRFSAERTGGSVSTLTIQRTQQEDSAVYLCASSLWGEAFFGQGTRLTVV.